These 12 T cell receptor beta chains share one sample of origin, sequenced in a study of spatial heterogeneity in lung cancer. Whole-study results and caveats: Counts of expanded intratumoral alpha and beta TCRs tracked tumor mutation counts.

TCRdb reanalysed the 5' RACE reads using MiXCR and keeps one entry per CDR3 protein. The sample holds over 14,000 distinct CDR3 sequences, less than 9.5% seen once. Documented time point: sample taken at primary tumor resection. What these receptors recognize is not known. The sample in question was lung tumor tissue, obtained at surgery. The receptors were sampled from a male donor with early-stage non-small cell lung cancer.

This clonotype showed up just a few times. The chain links TRBV20-1 to TRBJ1-1; D not resolved. The CDR3 is 16 residues long. The ends were cut back, 0 bases at V and 0 bases at J, with 14 bases in the middle. Germline V gives CDR1 DFQATT, CDR2 SNEGSKA (reference sequence). Written as DNA, the CDR3 is TGCAGTGCTAGAGATCACGGGTCGGCACTGAACACTGAAGCTTTCTTT. Protein: CSARDHGSALNTEAFF.

This clonotype was counted a few times. DNA of the CDR3: TGTGCCAGCAGCCAAGAGAGAATAGGGTTGACTGAAGCTTTCTTT. It yields the protein CASSQERIGLTEAFF. V is TRBV4-2 and J is TRBJ1-1; D not resolved. V was clipped by 0 bases and J by 5 bases, with 13 bases between them. Germline V gene sequence: CDR1 LGHNA, CDR2 YNFKEQ. This CDR3 comprises 15 residues.

This chain links TRBV5-1 with TRBJ1-2; 9 nucleotides match TRBD1. This CDR3 has 13 amino acids. Trimming removed 4 bases from V and 7 bases from J; junction bases left unmatched: 5. CDR1 SGHRS and CDR2 YFSETQ come from the germline V gene. The CDR3 DNA follows: TGCGCCAGCAGCAGGGGACAGGGAGTTGGCTACACCTTC. Its protein product is CASSRGQGVGYTF.

By frequency in the sample, this clonotype is medium-sized. The J gene is TRBJ1-5, the V gene TRBV9; D uncertain. V lost 0 bases, J lost 10 bases, and 14 bases lay in between. Germline V gene sequence: CDR1 SGDLS, CDR2 YYNGEE. This CDR3 has 14 residues. The CDR3 region has the DNA TGTGCCAGCAGCGTAGAGAGTACTGCCCCACCCCAGCATTTT. Its protein product is CASSVESTAPPQHF.

This clonotype was detected a few times. J is TRBJ2-7 and V is TRBV2; perhaps TRBD2 as D (5 bases). The V end lost 3 bases, the J end lost 5 bases, and 14 bases lay between the germline ends. Looked up from germline, CDR1 is SNHLY and CDR2 is FYNNEI. The CDR3 spans 14 residues. The CDR3 sequence is CASSEFPGSHEQYF. CDR3 bases: TGTGCCAGCAGTGAGTTTCCGGGATCCCACGAGCAGTACTTC.

In its sample, this clonotype was seen a few times. The chain recombines TRBV5-1 with TRBJ2-2; the D gene is possibly TRBD1 (6 bases). Germline values: CDR1 SGHRS, CDR2 YFSETQ. Trimming shortened V by 4 bases and J by 2 bases, and 12 bases separated the two germline ends. The CDR3 is made up of 15 amino acids. The CDR3 DNA is TGCGCCAGCAGCACGGGACAAAGAAACACCGGGGAGCTGTTTTTT. This sequence encodes CASSTGQRNTGELFF.

This clonotype was found a few times. The CDR3 reads CASSFAGRGYGYTF. CDR3 sequence (DNA): TGTGCCAGCAGTTTTGCAGGGCGCGGCTATGGCTACACCTTC. This sequence joins TRBV27 and TRBJ1-2; D possibly corresponds to TRBD1 (5 bases). The CDR3 extends over 14 amino acids. Germline V gives CDR1 MNHEY, CDR2 SMNVEV (reference sequence). V lost 3 bases and J 4 bases, leaving 12 bases between the germline ends.

DNA for the CDR3: TGTGCCAGCATTGGGAACAGGAGAGGGTACGAGCAGTACTTC. Its protein product is CASIGNRRGYEQYF. J is TRBJ2-7 and V is TRBV6-7, with D possibly being TRBD1 or TRBD2 (5 bases each). TRBV6-7 is identified as an open reading frame with a role that is uncertain. CDR3 size: 14 residues. Trimming removed 7 bases at V and 4 bases at J, with 17 bases between.

The chain combines TRBV6-1 with TRBJ2-5, with D tentatively TRBD2 (5 bases). V was shortened by 4 bases and J by 2 bases, with 11 bases between the two germline ends. CDR3 length equals 14 residues. The germline CDR1 and CDR2 sequences are MNHNS and SASEGT. The CDR3 loop is CASSARGRQETQYF. The CDR3 nucleotides are TGTGCCAGCAGTGCCCGGGGTAGGCAAGAGACCCAGTACTTC.

V and J are TRBV6-5 and TRBJ2-4; TRBD2 matches at 9 bases. The V gene end was trimmed by 5 bases and the J gene end by 1 base; junction bases not matched to a gene: 0. Germline V lookup: CDR1 MNHEY, CDR2 SVGAGI. CDR3 length: 14 amino acids. CDR3 in DNA: TGTGCCAGCAGTACTAGCGGGGCCAAAAACATTCAGTACTTC. Its protein is CASSTSGAKNIQYF.

In this sample, this clonotype turned up many times. This chain joins TRBV5-1 and TRBJ1-5, with TRBD1 as a possible D gene (6 bases). V was trimmed by 2 bases and J by 3 bases, leaving 12 bases between them. Germline CDR1 and CDR2: SGHRS and YFSETQ. This CDR3 has 15 residues. The CDR3 protein is CASSFSGQYNQPQHF. In DNA form, the CDR3 reads TGCGCCAGCAGCTTCTCAGGACAGTACAATCAGCCCCAGCATTTT.

This clonotype has ten or more counts. The genes are TRBV12-3 or TRBV12-4 and TRBJ1-1, with a weak D call TRBD1 (6 bases). The CDR3 consists of 16 residues. V was clipped by 2 bases and J by 1 base, with 14 bases between them. Here the CDR3 DNA reads TGTGCCAGCAGTTTATGGGGGGCAGGGACGAACACTGAAGCTTTCTTT. It codes for CASSLWGAGTNTEAFF.